This T cell receptor beta chain was retrieved from a study of blood T cells in healthy people across ages. General observations from the study: Both naive CD4+ cell counts and diversity were greater in long-lived donors than in aged donors.

Comment on this clonotype: As yet, its antigen is unknown.

It was with a sample-barcoded 5' primer and a J-beta primer mix that a second PCR of roughly 7 to 12 cycles was run. TCRdb analysed the 5' RACE reads with MiXCR anew, one entry per CDR3 protein. The profile shows 1 million or so distinct CDR3 sequences, 45% of them singletons. Trimming took 3 bases from V and 0 from J, leaving 8 bases between them. Germline CDR1 is SGHTA and CDR2 is FQGTGA. The CDR3 is 15 residues long. The sequence was collected from a woman aged 55-69 years in good health. Material: blood. The V and J genes are TRBV7-3 and TRBJ2-2, with D possibly being TRBD1 (6 bases). CDR3 region: CASSFAGANTGELFF. As DNA, the CDR3 is TGTGCCAGCAGCTTCGCAGGGGCGAACACCGGGGAGCTGTTTTTT. The full variable domain, in which reference TRBV7-3 and TRBJ2-2 provide the parts outside the CDR3, is GAGVSQTPSNKVTEKGKYVELRCDPISGHTALYWYRQSLGQGPEFLIYFQGTGAADDSGLPNDRFFAVRPEGSVSTLKIQRTERGDSAVYLCASSFAGANTGELFFGEGSRLTVL.